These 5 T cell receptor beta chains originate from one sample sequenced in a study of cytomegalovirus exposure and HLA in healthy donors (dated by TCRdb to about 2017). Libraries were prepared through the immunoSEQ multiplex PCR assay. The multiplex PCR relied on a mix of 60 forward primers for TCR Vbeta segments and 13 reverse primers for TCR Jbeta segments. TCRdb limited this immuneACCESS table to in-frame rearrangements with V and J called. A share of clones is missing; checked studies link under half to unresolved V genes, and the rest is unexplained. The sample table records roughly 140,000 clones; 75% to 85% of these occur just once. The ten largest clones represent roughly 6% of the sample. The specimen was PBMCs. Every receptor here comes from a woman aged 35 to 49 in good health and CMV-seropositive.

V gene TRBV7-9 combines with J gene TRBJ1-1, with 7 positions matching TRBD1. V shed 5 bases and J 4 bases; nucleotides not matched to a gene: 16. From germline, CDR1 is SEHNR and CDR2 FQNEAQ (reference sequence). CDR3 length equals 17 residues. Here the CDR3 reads CASSLFWTGSLGTEAFF. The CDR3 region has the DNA TGTGCCAGCAGCCTCTTTTGGACAGGTTCTTTGGGCACTGAAGCTTTCTTT.

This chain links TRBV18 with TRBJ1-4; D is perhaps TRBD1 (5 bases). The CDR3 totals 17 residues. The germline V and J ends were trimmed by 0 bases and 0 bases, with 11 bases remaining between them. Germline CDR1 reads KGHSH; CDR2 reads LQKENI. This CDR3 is CASSPPNGHTTNEKLFF. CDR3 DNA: TGTGCCAGCTCACCACCTAACGGACATACAACTAATGAAAAACTGTTTTTT.

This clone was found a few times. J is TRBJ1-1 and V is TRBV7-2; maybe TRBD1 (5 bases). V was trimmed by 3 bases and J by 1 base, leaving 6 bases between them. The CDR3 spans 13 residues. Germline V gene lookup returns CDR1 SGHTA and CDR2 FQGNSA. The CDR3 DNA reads TGTGCCAGCAGCTTCCAGGGGAACACTGAAGCTTTCTTT. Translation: CASSFQGNTEAFF.

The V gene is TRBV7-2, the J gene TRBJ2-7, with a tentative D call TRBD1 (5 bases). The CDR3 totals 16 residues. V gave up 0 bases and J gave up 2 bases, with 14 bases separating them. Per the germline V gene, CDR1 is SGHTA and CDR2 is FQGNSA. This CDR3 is CASSLAVGRSTYEQYF. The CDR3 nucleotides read TGTGCCAGCAGCTTAGCGGTGGGGCGATCGACCTACGAGCAGTACTTC.

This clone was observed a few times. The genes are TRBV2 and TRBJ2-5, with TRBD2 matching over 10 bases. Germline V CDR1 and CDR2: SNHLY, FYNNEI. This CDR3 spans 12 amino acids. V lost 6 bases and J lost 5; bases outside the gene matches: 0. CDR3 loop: CASRLAGETQYF. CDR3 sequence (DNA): TGTGCCAGCAGACTAGCGGGGGAGACCCAGTACTTC.